Sequencing of this T cell receptor (beta chain) was carried out in a study of CD8+ T cells in alopecia areata. CDR1 is MDHEN, CDR2 SYDVKM, per germline. There are 14 residues in the CDR3. Trimming pared 7 bases from V and 2 bases from J, leaving 9 bases between. RNA extraction was followed by reverse transcription into cDNA, which acted as the sequencing template. The protocol was immunoSEQ multiplex PCR, while the TCRdb copy is restricted to in-frame clones and leaves out a portion. There are 120,000 or so clones in the sample; 30% to 40% occur only once, and roughly 3.3% lies in the top ten. Peripheral blood samples and lesional scalp punch biopsies were obtained from alopecia areata patients. PBMCs served as the source from which CD4+ and CD8+ T cells were sorted. This clone came up many times.

Sequenced sample: CD4+ T cells sorted from blood. This TCR came from a human donor with alopecia areata. The chain couples TRBV28 to TRBJ2-6; D gene ambiguous. The DNA of the CDR3 is TGTGCCAGCAACAATAACGCTGGGGCCAACGTCCTGACTTTC. Translating it yields CASNNNAGANVLTF.